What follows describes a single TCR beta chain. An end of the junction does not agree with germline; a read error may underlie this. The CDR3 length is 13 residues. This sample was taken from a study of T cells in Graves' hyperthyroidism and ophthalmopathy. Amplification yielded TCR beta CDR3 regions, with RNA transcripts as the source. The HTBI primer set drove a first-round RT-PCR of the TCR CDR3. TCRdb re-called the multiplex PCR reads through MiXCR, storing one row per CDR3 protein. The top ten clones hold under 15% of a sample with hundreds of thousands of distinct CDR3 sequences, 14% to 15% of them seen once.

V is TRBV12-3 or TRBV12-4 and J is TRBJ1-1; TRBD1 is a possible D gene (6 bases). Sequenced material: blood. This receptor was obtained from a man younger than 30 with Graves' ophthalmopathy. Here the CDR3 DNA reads TGTGCCGGCAGTTTAGGGGGGGGGACTGAAGCTTTCTTT. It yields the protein CAGSLGGGTEAFF.